The entry below describes one T cell receptor (beta chain). The antigen is unknown. Germline CDR1 is SNHLY and CDR2 is FYNNEI. CDR3 size: 14 residues. Trimming removed 3 bases from V and 1 base from J, with 9 bases in between. The sample belongs to a study of cytomegalovirus exposure and HLA in healthy donors. Study-level points and caveats: Immune exposure information available was restricted to CMV serostatus.

60 Vbeta and 13 Jbeta primers were used in PCR. Libraries were prepared by immunoSEQ multiplex PCR; TCRdb keeps only in-frame clonotypes and omits some of them. The table includes over 100,000 clones, roughly 80% detected once. The V gene is TRBV2, the J gene TRBJ1-1; perhaps TRBD1 as D (6 bases). The specimen sequenced was PBMCs. This TCR derives from a young man in good health and CMV-seropositive. The CDR3 region is CASSDLTGNTEAFF. In nucleotides, the CDR3 is TGTGCCAGCAGTGATTTGACAGGGAACACTGAAGCTTTCTTT. The whole variable domain, remainder taken from reference TRBV2 and TRBJ1-1, is EPEVTQTPSHQVTQMGQEVILRCVPISNHLYFYWYRQILGQKVEFLVSFYNNEISEKSEIFDDQFSVERPDGSNFTLKIRSTKLEDSAMYFCASSDLTGNTEAFFGQGTRLTVV.